The 11 T cell receptor beta chains below come from one sample, sequenced in a study of tissue T cells after allogeneic stem cell transplantation. Time point described: mouse harvest day 14 after allogeneic transplant. Each mouse received 10^7 T-cell-depleted marrow cells plus 10^6 splenic CD5+ T cells by tail vein. Clones were read by immunoSEQ multiplex PCR, and TCRdb kept only the in-frame ones, dropping some. The table shows around 6,800 clones, with around 37% occurring only once. The sequenced sample was skin. Source of these receptors: a female BALB/c mouse given C57BL/6 T cells with graft-versus-host disease after an allogeneic hematopoietic cell transplant.

As to this clone: The gene names here belong to mouse. Read sequence stops 1 residue before the CDR3 end, and the germline J gene provides the missing end. The chain uses TRBV26 and TRBJ1-1; 7 bases map to TRBD1. The CDR3 has 12 residues. In germline, CDR1 is KGHPV, CDR2 FQNQEV (reference sequence). V dropped 5 bases and J dropped 5; count of bases not matched to a gene: 2. CDR3 DNA, as far as it was read: TGTGCCAGCAGTTTGGACAGGACAGAAGTCTTC. It yields the protein CASSLDRTEVF. The CDR3 as a whole reads CASSLDRTEVFF.

A word on this clone: The germline and genes are mouse ones. The observed sequence ends 1 residue before the CDR3 terminus, with the missing tail filled in from the germline J gene. The V and J genes are TRBV23 and TRBJ2-3; TRBD1 reflects the table's D call only, with no check against the DNA. This CDR3 spans 15 amino acids. The V gene's germline CDR1 is KGHTA and CDR2 FQNQQP. The CDR3 is CSSSQSQGATETLYF. CDR3 bases read: TGCTCCAGCAGTCAATCGCAGGGGGCTACAGAAACGCTGTAT.

This clone is medium-sized (0.01 to 0.1%). Genes here carry mouse names. Read coverage stops 1 residue before the CDR3 terminus; the germline J gene supplies the remainder. The V and J genes are TRBV2 and TRBJ1-5, with TRBD1 as a possible D gene (5 bases). V lost 1 base and J lost 4, with 5 bases in between. In germline, CDR1 is LGHNA, CDR2 YSYQKL. The CDR3 extends over 13 amino acids. CDR3 sequence reads: CASSQGQNQAPLF. The CDR3 bases that were read are TGTGCCAGCAGCCAAGGACAGAACCAGGCTCCGCTT.

On this clone itself: Gene names are the mouse ones. The read terminates 1 residue ahead of where the CDR3 ends, so the germline J gene completes it. This rearrangement joins TRBV5 to TRBJ2-7, with D perhaps matching TRBD2 (7 bases). V lost 1 base, J lost 0 bases, and 10 bases lay in between. Germline CDR1 is LGHNA and CDR2 is YNLKQL (reference sequence). There are 15 residues in the CDR3. The part of the CDR3 DNA that was read is TGTGCCAGCAGCCAAGTAGGGGGGCACTCCTATGAACAGTAC. This codes for CASSQVGGHSYEQY. The full CDR3 is CASSQVGGHSYEQYF.

By frequency in the sample, this clone is medium-sized. Gene labels here are mouse ones. The read ends 1 residue before the CDR3 terminus; that terminus is restored from the germline J gene. The V call is TRBV26, the J call TRBJ1-5; D gene unclear. Germline V gene sequence: CDR1 KGHPV, CDR2 FQNQEV (reference sequence). CDR3 size: 14 residues. With 2 bases removed from V and 9 bases from J, the gap between germline ends came to 14 bases. The CDR3 bases that were read are TGTGCCAGCAGTCTGATTCCGGGGATGAGGGCTCCGCTT. Residues: CASSLIPGMRAPL. The entire CDR3 reads CASSLIPGMRAPLF.

This clone was seen more than once but under ten times. Gene and germline names: mouse. The read terminates 1 residue before the CDR3 end, so the remaining end is supplied by the germline J gene. This rearrangement joins TRBV26 to TRBJ1-1, with 9 bases that match TRBD1. Germline CDR1 and CDR2: KGHPV and FQNQEV (reference sequence). CDR3 length equals 13 residues. With 8 bases clipped from V and 2 bases from J, the junction kept 3 bases outside the gene matches. CDR3 sequence: CASGTGRNTEVFF. The covered CDR3 bases are TGTGCCAGCGGGACAGGGCGCAACACAGAAGTCTTC.

A word on this clone: The gene names here belong to mouse. The DNA read from the CDR3 is TGTGCTAGCAGGCTCGACAGAGTTGGAAATACGCTCTAT. This sequence encodes CASRLDRVGNTLY. The whole CDR3 is CASRLDRVGNTLYF. The chain uses TRBV29 and TRBJ1-3; D may be TRBD1 (5 bases). Read sequence stops 1 residue before the CDR3 end, and the germline J gene provides the missing end. V lost 6 bases and J 3 bases, leaving 12 bases between the germline ends. CDR3 length: 14 amino acids. Per the germline V gene, CDR1 is MSHET and CDR2 is SYDVDS.

The sample holds a few counts of this clone. The listed genes are named as in mouse. The CDR3 loop reads CSSSQTDRVDTQYF. Partial CDR3 DNA: TGCTCCAGCAGTCAAACGGACAGGGTTGACACCCAGTAC. The chain carries TRBV23 and TRBJ2-5; TRBD1, the table's D call, was not compared with the DNA. The read terminates 1 residue before the CDR3 end, so the remaining end is supplied by the germline J gene. CDR3 length: 14 amino acids. Looked up from germline, CDR1 is KGHTA and CDR2 is FQNQQP.

Comments on this clone: The gene symbols are mouse symbols. The read finishes 1 residue shy of the CDR3 end, and the germline J gene is used to complete it. Other DNA variants within this sample encode the same CDR3. The chain employs TRBV26 and TRBJ1-6; D perhaps matches TRBD1 (6 bases). TRBJ1-6 is filed as an ORF, its function uncertain. The CDR3 contains 14 residues. V gave up 3 bases and J gave up 3 bases, with 6 bases separating them. The germline V gene encodes CDR1 KGHPV and CDR2 FQNQEV (reference sequence). Here the CDR3 reads CASSLQGYNSPLYF. The CDR3 DNA, read in part, is TGTGCCAGCAGTCTACAGGGCTATAATTCGCCCCTCTAC.

This clone was recorded a few times. The gene names here belong to mouse. The read terminates 1 residue before the CDR3 end, so the remaining end is supplied by the germline J gene. V is TRBV2 and J is TRBJ1-4; possible D gene TRBD1, 5 bases. This CDR3 spans 17 amino acids. CDR1 LGHNA and CDR2 YSYQKL come from the germline V gene. V shed 0 bases and J shed 0 bases, with 11 bases lying between them. CDR3 sequence: CASSQDRGVFSNERLFF. Incomplete CDR3 DNA: TGTGCCAGCAGCCAAGATCGGGGGGTATTTTCCAACGAAAGATTATTT.

In regard to this clone: Mouse germline and gene names are used. The CDR3 end is not reached by the read, which stops 1 residue before it; the germline J gene fills it in. This same CDR3 is encoded by further DNA sequences in the sample. This chain uses TRBV26 with TRBJ2-5; D perhaps matches TRBD2 (6 bases). The CDR3 runs to 12 residues. The germline V and J ends were trimmed by 2 bases and 6 bases, with 6 bases remaining between them. The V gene's germline CDR1 is KGHPV and CDR2 FQNQEV (reference sequence). The sequenced part of the CDR3 DNA is TGTGCCAGCAGTCTGGGGGGGGACACCCAGTAC. It codes for CASSLGGDTQY. The complete CDR3 sequence is CASSLGGDTQYF.